One T cell receptor (beta chain) is described in this entry. This clonotype was seen at least ten times. Its target antigen remains unknown. Nothing much larger sits one base from this clone, and base qualities are not available. This sample was taken from a study of T-cell reconstitution after alpha-beta-depleted transplantation in children (dated by TCRdb to 2016 to 2017). Turning to the overall study: Using TCR repertoire profiling, the study quantitatively followed how T-cell immune reconstitution unfolded in children after TCRalphabeta/CD19-depleted allogeneic hematopoietic cell transplantation. What the research found in general, with its limitations: The high TCRbeta diversity at day 60 in some patients was ascribed to recipient T cells and intrathymic progenitors that had survived conditioning. Hyperexpanded clone frequencies declined over subsequent months; after one year, T-cell counts and TCRbeta diversity were mostly attributed to newly produced T cells. Apparently early alphabetaT-cell count recovery about two months after transplant reportedly relied on only several hundred rapidly expanded clones derived from non-depleted graft cells.

The library was built by means of PCR. The sequencer listed for this sample is Illumina HiSeq 2500. Molecular barcoding was employed in the preparation of TCR libraries, with unique molecular identifiers being used to normalize TCRbeta repertoire quantification. TCRdb took the public reads, trimmed them with fastp at Q25, ran MiXCR for clone calling and kept in-frame beta chains. Rows with a matching CDR3 protein are joined into one entry that keeps the most common DNA and genes. A total of 200,000 to 250,000 distinct CDR3 sequences appear in this sample, approximately 10% of them only once. Approximately 30% of the sample rests with the top ten. The sample's treatment or condition label, in plain terms: allogeneic hematopoietic cell transplantation with graft depleted of TCRalphabeta T cells and CD19 B cells. The children who served as transplant recipients had been given grafts of TCRalphabeta/CD19-depleted allogeneic hematopoietic cells.

The CDR3 starts with the cysteine, ends with the phenylalanine, and has 11 residues. The read is trimmed to its CDR3 DNA, 33 bases read in frame from base 1. V is cut by 1 base and J by 10 bases, and the space between the germline ends is 6 bases. The germline V gene specifies MNHNS as CDR1 and SASEGT as CDR2. The receptor comes from a child less than two years old with acute myeloid leukemia, due to receive a stem cell transplant. The sequenced sample was PBMCs, obtained before TCRalphabeta/CD19-depleted stem cell transplant. The rearrangement combines TRBV6-1 with TRBJ2-3; the D gene is perhaps TRBD1 or TRBD2, each of them matching over 5 bases. The DNA sequence is given as TGTGCCAGCAGTGAAGGGGACCCGCAGTATTTT. It translates to CASSEGDPQYF.